This entry lists 5 T cell receptor beta chains sequenced from one sample in a study of blood T cells in healthy people across ages. A second 7 to 11 cycle PCR used barcoded and J-beta primers. TCRdb redid the calling of the 5' RACE reads with MiXCR, one entry per CDR3 protein. Seen here are approximately 1.5 million distinct CDR3 sequences, roughly 32% observed once, and the top ten hold approximately 11%. Sequenced sample: blood. The source is a woman aged 25 to 39 in good health.

The chain links TRBV12-3 or TRBV12-4 to TRBJ2-1, with 10 bases matching TRBD1. V was clipped by 2 bases and J by 8 bases; unmatched bases: 6. CDR3 size: 15 residues. The CDR3 DNA reads as TGTGCCAGCAGTTTATCGGACAGGGGGTTCGATGAGCAGTTCTTC. Its translation is CASSLSDRGFDEQFF.

The chain uses TRBV20-1 and TRBJ2-7; 7 nucleotides agree with TRBD1. The V and J ends lost 6 bases and 5 bases, in that order; junction bases with no gene match: 10. Germline V gene data show CDR1 as DFQATT and CDR2 as SNEGSKA (reference sequence). The CDR3 sequence is 13 residues long. The CDR3 nucleotides read TGCAGTGCCAAATTCCAGGGGGTCCACGAGCAGTACTTC. It is translated as CSAKFQGVHEQYF.

A word on this clonotype: A much larger clone lies one base from this, so it may be a read error. J is TRBJ2-7 and V is TRBV7-9; 7 nucleotides line up with TRBD1. The CDR3 covers 15 residues. Germline CDR1 reads SEHNR; CDR2 reads FQNEAQ (reference sequence). In nucleotides, the CDR3 is TGTGCCAGCAGCTCCCGGGACAGCCTCTCCTACGGGCAGTACTTC. Translating it yields CASSSRDSLSYGQYF.

J is TRBJ2-1 and V is TRBV6-6; possibly TRBD2 for D (5 bases). With 8 bases removed from V and 8 bases from J, the gap between germline ends came to 10 bases. Germline values: CDR1 MNHNY, CDR2 SVGAGI (reference sequence). The CDR3 sequence is 11 residues long. This CDR3 reads CASFEGDEQFF. CDR3 DNA sequence: TGTGCCAGCTTTGAGGGCGATGAGCAGTTCTTC.

The chain employs TRBV7-2 and TRBJ2-7; TRBD1 matches 8 bases. Germline values: CDR1 SGHTA, CDR2 FQGNSA. The CDR3 contains 14 residues. V gave up 4 bases and J gave up 5 bases; unmatched junction bases: 7. CDR3 loop: CASSSTGGLDEQYF. DNA of the CDR3: TGTGCCAGCAGCTCTACAGGGGGGTTGGACGAGCAGTACTTC. The full variable domain, in which reference TRBV7-2 and TRBJ2-7 provide the parts outside the CDR3, is GAGVSQSPSNKVTEKGKDVELRCDPISGHTALYWYRQSLGQGLEFLIYFQGNSAPDKSGLPSDRFSAERTGGSVSTLTIQRTQQEDSAVYLCASSSTGGLDEQYFGPGTRLTVT.